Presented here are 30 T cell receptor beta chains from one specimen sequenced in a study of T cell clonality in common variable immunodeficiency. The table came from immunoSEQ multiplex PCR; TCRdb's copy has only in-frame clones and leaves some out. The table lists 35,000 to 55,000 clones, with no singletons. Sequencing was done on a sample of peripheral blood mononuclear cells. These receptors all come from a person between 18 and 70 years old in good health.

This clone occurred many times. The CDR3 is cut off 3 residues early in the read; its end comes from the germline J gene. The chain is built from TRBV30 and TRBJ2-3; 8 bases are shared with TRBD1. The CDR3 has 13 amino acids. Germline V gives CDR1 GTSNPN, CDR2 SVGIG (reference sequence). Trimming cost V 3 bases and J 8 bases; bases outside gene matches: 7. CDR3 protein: CAWSPFDRGTQYF. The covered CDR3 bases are TGTGCCTGGAGCCCCTTCGACAGGGGTACG.

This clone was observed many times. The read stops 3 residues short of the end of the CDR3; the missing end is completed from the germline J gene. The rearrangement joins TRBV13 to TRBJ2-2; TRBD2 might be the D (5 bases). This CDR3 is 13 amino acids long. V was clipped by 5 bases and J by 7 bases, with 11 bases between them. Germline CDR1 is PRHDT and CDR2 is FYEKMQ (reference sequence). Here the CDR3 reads CASSNGLIGELFF. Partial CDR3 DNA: TGTGCCAGCAGCAATGGACTGATCGGGGAG.

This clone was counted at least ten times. The DNA read from the CDR3 is TGTGCCGGCCGGCGAGGCGGCTACACAGATACG. It yields the protein CAGRRGGYTDT. The whole CDR3 sequence is CAGRRGGYTDTQYF. This chain joins TRBV2 and TRBJ2-3; no definite D call. With the read ending 3 residues before the CDR3 end, the germline J gene is used to fill in that end. Deletions cut 11 bases from V and 2 bases from J, with 17 bases between. This CDR3 spans 14 amino acids. Germline-derived CDR1 and CDR2 are SNHLY and FYNNEI.

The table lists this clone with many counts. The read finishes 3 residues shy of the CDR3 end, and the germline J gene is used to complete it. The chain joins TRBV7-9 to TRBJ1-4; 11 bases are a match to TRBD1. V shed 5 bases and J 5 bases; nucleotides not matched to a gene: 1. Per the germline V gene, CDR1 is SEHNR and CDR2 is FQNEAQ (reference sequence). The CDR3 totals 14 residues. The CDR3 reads CASSGDRGNEKLFF. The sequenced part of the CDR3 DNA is TGTGCCAGCAGCGGGGACAGGGGGAATGAAAAA.

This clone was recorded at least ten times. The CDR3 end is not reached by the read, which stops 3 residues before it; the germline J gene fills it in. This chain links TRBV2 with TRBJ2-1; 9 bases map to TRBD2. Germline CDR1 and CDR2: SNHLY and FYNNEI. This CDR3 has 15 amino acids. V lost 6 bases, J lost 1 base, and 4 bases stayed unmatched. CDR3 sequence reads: CASSESGRSYNEQFF. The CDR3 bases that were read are TGTGCCAGCAGCGAAAGCGGGAGGTCCTACAATGAG.

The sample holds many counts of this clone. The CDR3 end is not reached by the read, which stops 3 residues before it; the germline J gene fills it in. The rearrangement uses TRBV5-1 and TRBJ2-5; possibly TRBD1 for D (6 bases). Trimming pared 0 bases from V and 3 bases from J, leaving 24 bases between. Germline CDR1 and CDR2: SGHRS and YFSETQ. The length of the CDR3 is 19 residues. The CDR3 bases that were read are TGCGCCAGCAGCTTGGCCTTGTATTCTTTTGGACAGACAAAAGAGACC. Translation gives CASSLALYSFGQTKET. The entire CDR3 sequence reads CASSLALYSFGQTKETQYF.

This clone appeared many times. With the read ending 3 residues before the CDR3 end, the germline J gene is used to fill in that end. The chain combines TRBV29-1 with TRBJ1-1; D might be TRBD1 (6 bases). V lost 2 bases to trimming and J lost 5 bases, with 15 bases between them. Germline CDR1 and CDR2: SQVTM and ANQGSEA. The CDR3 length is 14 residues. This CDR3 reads CSVERGHGETEAFF. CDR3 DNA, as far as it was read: TGCAGCGTTGAAAGGGGACATGGCGAGACTGAA.

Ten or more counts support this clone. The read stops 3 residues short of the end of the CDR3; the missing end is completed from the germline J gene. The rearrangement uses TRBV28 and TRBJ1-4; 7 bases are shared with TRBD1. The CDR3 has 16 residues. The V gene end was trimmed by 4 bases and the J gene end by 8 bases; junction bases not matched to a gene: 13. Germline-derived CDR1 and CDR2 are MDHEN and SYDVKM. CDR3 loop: CASSSPGRGQWEKLFF. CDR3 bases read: TGTGCCAGCAGTTCCCCGGGGAGGGGGCAGTGGGAAAAA.

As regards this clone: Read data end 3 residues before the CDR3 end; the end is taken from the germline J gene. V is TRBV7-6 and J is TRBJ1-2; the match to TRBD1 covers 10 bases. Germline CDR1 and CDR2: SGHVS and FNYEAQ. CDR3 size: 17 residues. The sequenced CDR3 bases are TGTGCCAGCAGCCCGGTGGACGGGACAGGGGTTCCTTACGAC. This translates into CASSPVDGTGVPYD. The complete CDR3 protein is CASSPVDGTGVPYDYTF.

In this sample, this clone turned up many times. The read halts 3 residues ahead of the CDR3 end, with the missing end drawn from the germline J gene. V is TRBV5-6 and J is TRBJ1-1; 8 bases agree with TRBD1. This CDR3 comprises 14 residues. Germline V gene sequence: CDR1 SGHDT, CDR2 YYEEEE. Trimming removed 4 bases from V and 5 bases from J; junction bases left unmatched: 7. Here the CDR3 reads CASSQETGGTEAFF. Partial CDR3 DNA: TGTGCCAGCAGCCAGGAAACAGGGGGTACTGAA.

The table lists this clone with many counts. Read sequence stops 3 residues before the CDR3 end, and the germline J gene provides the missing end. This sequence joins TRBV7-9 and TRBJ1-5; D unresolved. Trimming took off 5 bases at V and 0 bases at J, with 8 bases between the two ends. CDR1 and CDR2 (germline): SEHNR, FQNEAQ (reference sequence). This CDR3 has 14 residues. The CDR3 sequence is CASSAGLSNQPQHF. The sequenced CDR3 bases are TGTGCCAGCAGCGCCGGACTTAGCAATCAGCCC.

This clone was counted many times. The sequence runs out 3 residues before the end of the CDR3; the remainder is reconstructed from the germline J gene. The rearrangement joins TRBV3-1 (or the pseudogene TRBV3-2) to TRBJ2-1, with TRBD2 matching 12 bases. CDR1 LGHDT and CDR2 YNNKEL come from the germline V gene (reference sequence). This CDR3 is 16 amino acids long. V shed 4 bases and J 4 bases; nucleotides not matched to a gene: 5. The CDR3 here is CASSLILAGGYNEQFF. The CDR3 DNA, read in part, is TGTGCCAGCAGCCTTATACTAGCGGGAGGTTACAATGAG.

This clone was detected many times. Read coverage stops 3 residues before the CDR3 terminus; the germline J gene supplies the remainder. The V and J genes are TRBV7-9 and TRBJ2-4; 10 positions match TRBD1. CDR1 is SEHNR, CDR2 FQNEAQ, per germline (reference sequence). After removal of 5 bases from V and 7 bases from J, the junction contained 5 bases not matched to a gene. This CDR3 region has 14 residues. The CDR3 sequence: CASSSDRGRNIQYF. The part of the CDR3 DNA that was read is TGTGCCAGCAGCAGCGACAGGGGGCGGAACATT.

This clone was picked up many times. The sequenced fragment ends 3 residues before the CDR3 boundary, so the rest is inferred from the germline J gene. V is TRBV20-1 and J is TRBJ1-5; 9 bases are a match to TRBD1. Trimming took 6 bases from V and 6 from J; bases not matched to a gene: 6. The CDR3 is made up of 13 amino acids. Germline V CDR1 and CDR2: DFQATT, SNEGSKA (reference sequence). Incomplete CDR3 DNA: TGCAGTGCGCACATACAGGGGGCTCAGCCC. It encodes CSAHIQGAQP. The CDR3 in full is CSAHIQGAQPQHF.

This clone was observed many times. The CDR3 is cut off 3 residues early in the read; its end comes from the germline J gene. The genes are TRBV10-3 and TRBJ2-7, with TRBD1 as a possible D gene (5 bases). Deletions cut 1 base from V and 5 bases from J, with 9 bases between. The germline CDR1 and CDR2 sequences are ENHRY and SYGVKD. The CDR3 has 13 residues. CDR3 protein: CAISEYRFHEQYF. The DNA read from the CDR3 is TGTGCCATCAGTGAGTACAGGTTCCACGAG.

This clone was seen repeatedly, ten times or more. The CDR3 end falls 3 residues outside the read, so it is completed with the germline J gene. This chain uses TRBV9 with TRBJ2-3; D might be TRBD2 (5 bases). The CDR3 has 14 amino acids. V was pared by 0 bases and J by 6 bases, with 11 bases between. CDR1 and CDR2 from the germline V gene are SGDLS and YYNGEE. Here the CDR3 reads CASSVAMRADTQYF. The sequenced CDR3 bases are TGTGCCAGCAGCGTAGCTATGAGGGCCGATACG.

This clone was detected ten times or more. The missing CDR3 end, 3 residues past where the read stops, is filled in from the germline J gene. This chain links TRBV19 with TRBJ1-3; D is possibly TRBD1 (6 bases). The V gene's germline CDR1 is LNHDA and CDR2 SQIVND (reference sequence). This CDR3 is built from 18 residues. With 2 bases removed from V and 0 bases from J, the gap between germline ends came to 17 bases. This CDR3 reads CASSIQATGVVSGNTIYF. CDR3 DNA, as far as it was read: TGTGCCAGTAGTATACAGGCGACAGGCGTCGTCTCTGGAAACACC.

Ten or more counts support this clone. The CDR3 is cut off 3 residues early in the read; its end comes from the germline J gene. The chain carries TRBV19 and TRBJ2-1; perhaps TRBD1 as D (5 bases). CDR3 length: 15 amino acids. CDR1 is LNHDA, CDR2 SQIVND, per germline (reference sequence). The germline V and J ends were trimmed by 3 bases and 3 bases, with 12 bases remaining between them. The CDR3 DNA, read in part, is TGTGCCAGTAGTATGCTGGACACAGACTACAATGAG. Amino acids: CASSMLDTDYNE. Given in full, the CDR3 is CASSMLDTDYNEQFF.

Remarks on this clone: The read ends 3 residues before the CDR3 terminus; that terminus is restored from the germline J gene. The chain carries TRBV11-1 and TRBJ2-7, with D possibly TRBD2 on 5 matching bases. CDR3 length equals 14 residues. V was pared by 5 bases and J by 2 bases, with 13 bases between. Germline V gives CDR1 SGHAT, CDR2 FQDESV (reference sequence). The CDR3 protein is CASSLGPSPYEQYF. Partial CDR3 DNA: TGTGCCAGCAGCCTCGGGCCTAGCCCCTACGAG.

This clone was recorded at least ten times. Incomplete CDR3 DNA: TGTGCCAGCAGACAGGGACGGTCTGAA. This sequence encodes CASRQGRSE. The entire CDR3 reads CASRQGRSEAFF. This rearrangement joins TRBV4-2 to TRBJ1-1; a possible D gene is TRBD1 (6 bases). The DNA ends 3 residues before the CDR3 does, and the rest of the CDR3 is filled in from the germline J gene. This CDR3 comprises 12 residues. Trimming cost V 6 bases and J 6 bases, with 11 bases left between them. The germline V gene encodes CDR1 LGHNA and CDR2 YNFKEQ.

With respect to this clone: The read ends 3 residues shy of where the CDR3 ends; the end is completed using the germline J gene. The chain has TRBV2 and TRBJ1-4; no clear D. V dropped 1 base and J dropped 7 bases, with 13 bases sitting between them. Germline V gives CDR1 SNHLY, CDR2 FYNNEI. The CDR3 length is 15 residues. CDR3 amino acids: CASSEDGGLGEKLFF. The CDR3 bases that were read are TGTGCCAGCAGTGAAGATGGAGGGCTGGGTGAAAAA.

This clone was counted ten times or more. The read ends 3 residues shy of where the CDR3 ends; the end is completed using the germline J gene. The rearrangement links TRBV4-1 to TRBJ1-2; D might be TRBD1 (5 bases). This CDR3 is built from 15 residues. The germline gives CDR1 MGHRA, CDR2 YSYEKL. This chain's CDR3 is CASSQDPFVGVGYTF. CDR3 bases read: TGCGCCAGCAGCCAAGACCCGTTCGTAGGGGTGGGC.

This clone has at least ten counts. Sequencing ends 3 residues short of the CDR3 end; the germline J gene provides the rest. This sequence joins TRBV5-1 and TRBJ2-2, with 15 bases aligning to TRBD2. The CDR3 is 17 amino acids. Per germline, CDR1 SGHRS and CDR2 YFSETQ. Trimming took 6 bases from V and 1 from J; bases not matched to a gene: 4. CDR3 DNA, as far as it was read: TGCGCCAGCATCGGACTAGCGGGAGGGAGGAACACCGGGGAG. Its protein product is CASIGLAGGRNTGE. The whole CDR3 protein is CASIGLAGGRNTGELFF.

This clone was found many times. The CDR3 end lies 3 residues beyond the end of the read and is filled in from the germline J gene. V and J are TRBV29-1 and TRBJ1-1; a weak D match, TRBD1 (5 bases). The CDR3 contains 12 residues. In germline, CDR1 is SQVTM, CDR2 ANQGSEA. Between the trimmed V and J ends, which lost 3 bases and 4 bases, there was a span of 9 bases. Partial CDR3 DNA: TGCAGCGTTGATCCGAGGGGCACTGAA. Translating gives CSVDPRGTE. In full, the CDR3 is CSVDPRGTEAFF. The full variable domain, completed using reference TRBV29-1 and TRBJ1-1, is SAVISQKPSRDICQRGTSLTIQCQVDSQVTMMFWYRQQPGQSLTLIATANQGSEATYESGFVIDKFPISRPNLTFSTLTVSNMSPEDSSIYLCSVDPRGTEAFFGQGTRLTVV.

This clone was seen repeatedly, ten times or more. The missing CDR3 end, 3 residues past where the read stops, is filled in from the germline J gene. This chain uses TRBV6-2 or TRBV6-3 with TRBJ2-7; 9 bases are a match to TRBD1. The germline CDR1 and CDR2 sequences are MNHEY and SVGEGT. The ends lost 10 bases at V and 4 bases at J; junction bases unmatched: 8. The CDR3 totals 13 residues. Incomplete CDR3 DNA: TGTGCCACCCGGACAGGGGAGAGGTACGAG. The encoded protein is CATRTGERYE. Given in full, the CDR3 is CATRTGERYEQYF.

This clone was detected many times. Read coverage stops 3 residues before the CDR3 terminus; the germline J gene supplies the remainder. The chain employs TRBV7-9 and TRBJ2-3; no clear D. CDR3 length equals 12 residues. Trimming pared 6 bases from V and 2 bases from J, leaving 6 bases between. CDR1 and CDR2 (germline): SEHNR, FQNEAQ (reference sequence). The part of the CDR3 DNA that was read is TGTGCCAGCAGTAGTTACACAGATACG. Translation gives CASSSYTDT. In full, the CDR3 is CASSSYTDTQYF.

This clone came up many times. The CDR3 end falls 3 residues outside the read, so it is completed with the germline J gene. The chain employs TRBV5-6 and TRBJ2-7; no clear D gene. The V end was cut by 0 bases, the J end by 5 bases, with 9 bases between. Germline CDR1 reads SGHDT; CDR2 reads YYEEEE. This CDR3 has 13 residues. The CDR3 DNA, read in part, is TGTGCCAGCAGCTTGGATAGAACCCACGAG. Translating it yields CASSLDRTHE. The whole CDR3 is CASSLDRTHEQYF.

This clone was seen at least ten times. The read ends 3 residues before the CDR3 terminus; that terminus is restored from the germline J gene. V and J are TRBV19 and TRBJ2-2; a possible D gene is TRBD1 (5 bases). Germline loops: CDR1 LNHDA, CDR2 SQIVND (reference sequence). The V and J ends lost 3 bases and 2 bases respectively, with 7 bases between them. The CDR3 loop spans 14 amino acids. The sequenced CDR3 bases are TGTGCCAGTAGTATCCAGGGCAACACCGGGGAG. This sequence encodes CASSIQGNTGE. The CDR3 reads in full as CASSIQGNTGELFF.

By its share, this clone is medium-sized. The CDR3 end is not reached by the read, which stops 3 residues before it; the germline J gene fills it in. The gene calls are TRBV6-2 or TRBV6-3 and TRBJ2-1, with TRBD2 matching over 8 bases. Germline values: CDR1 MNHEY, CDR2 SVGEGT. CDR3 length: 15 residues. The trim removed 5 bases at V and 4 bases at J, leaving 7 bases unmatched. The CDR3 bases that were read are TGTGCCAGCAGTCCGGGGACTAGAGATTACAATGAG. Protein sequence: CASSPGTRDYNE. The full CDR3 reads CASSPGTRDYNEQFF.

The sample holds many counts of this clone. The CDR3 reads CASSDKGTGAFF. The DNA read from the CDR3 is TGTGCCAGCAGCGATAAAGGGACAGGG. The J gene is TRBJ1-1, the V gene TRBV2; 9 positions match TRBD1. The read stops 3 residues short of the end of the CDR3; the missing end is completed from the germline J gene. The germline V gene has CDR1 SNHLY and CDR2 FYNNEI. There are 12 residues in the CDR3.